The 26 T cell receptor beta chains presented below share a single source sample, sequenced in a study of T cells in Graves' hyperthyroidism and ophthalmopathy. TCR beta CDR3 region amplification was performed from RNA transcripts. In the first-round RT-PCR of the TCR CDR3, the HTBI primer set was used. TCRdb itself ran the multiplex PCR reads through MiXCR, one entry per CDR3 protein. The sample records roughly 500,000 distinct CDR3 sequences, 40% to 50% being singletons. Sequencing was performed on peripheral blood or thyroid tissue (not recorded which). Receptors originate from an adult woman with Graves' disease, either hyperthyroidism or ophthalmopathy (not recorded which).

This rearrangement joins TRBV20-1 to TRBJ1-5; D remains unclear. The V gene lost 1 base and the J gene lost 3 bases, with 16 bases spanning the gap. The CDR3 runs 16 residues. Per the germline V gene, CDR1 is DFQATT and CDR2 is SNEGSKA (reference sequence). CDR3 loop: CSARVFSAALNQPQHF. The CDR3 coding sequence is TGCAGTGCTAGAGTCTTTTCGGCAGCCCTCAATCAGCCCCAGCATTTT.

This clonotype was seen a few times. V usage is TRBV11-2 and J usage is TRBJ1-2; 8 bases agree with TRBD1. Germline V gene lookup returns CDR1 SGHAT and CDR2 FQNNGV. V was clipped by 2 bases and J by 12 bases; unmatched bases: 8. There are 13 residues in the CDR3. Written as DNA, the CDR3 is TGTGCCAGCAGCTTATCAGGGGGCGATCACAACACCTTC. Its translation: CASSLSGGDHNTF.

Here the CDR3 reads CASKTRQGETQYF. The CDR3 DNA sequence: TGTGCCAGCAAGACCCGACAGGGAGAGACCCAGTACTTC. The gene calls are TRBV19 and TRBJ2-5; 7 positions agree with TRBD1. Germline loops: CDR1 LNHDA, CDR2 SQIVND (reference sequence). After removal of 9 bases from V and 4 bases from J, the junction contained 8 bases not matched to a gene. This CDR3 is 13 amino acids long.

The sample holds many counts of this clonotype. The chain combines TRBV7-2 with TRBJ2-7; 9 bases agree with TRBD2. With 2 bases clipped from V and 3 bases from J, the junction kept 11 bases outside the gene matches. Per germline, CDR1 SGHTA and CDR2 FQGNSA. This CDR3 is built from 17 residues. The CDR3 is CASSLQHISGSSYEQYF. For the CDR3, the DNA is TGTGCCAGCAGCTTACAACACATTAGCGGGAGTAGCTACGAGCAGTACTTC. The full variable domain, its missing parts supplied by reference TRBV7-2 and TRBJ2-7, is GAGVSQSPSNKVTEKGKDVELRCDPISGHTALYWYRQSLGQGLEFLIYFQGNSAPDKSGLPSDRFSAERTGGSVSTLTIQRTQQEDSAVYLCASSLQHISGSSYEQYFGPGTRLTVT.

The table lists this clonotype with many counts. The chain employs TRBV5-1 and TRBJ2-5, with 10 nucleotides matching TRBD2. The CDR3 is 14 residues long. Per the germline V gene, CDR1 is SGHRS and CDR2 is YFSETQ. J was trimmed by 5 bases and V by 7 bases; bases with no gene match: 8. CDR3 sequence reads: CASGSGTSEETQYF. Here the CDR3 DNA reads TGCGCCAGCGGATCCGGGACTAGCGAGGAGACCCAGTACTTC.

The sample holds many counts of this clonotype. This chain's CDR3 is CASSQGPGQFYGYTF. In DNA, the CDR3 is TGCGCCAGCAGCCAGGGCCCGGGACAATTCTATGGCTACACCTTC. V gene TRBV4-1 combines with J gene TRBJ1-2; a possible D gene is TRBD1 (6 bases). Trimming stripped 3 bases from V and 4 bases from J, with 15 bases between. CDR1 and CDR2 from the germline V gene are MGHRA and YSYEKL. This CDR3 comprises 15 residues.

The chain employs TRBV7-9 and TRBJ1-2, with no clear D. There are 12 residues in the CDR3. Germline V lookup: CDR1 SEHNR, CDR2 FQNEAQ (reference sequence). V gave up 4 bases and J gave up 12 bases, with 15 bases separating them. The CDR3 protein is CASSSTSSGNTF. CDR3 DNA sequence: TGTGCCAGCAGCTCGACAAGCTCTGGAAACACCTTC.

The chain joins TRBV29-1 to TRBJ2-6; a possible D gene is TRBD2 (5 bases). The length of the CDR3 is 15 residues. V dropped 2 bases and J dropped 0 bases, with 8 bases sitting between them. Germline CDR1 reads SQVTM; CDR2 reads ANQGSEA. The CDR3 DNA is TGCAGCGTTGAATGGGAGAGCTCTGGGGCCAACGTCCTGACTTTC. This gives the protein CSVEWESSGANVLTF.

This rearrangement joins TRBV13 to TRBJ2-2, with TRBD2 matching 7 bases. Losses at the gene ends were 7 bases for V and 5 bases for J; bases not matched to a gene: 7. This CDR3 has 14 residues. Germline V gene data show CDR1 as PRHDT and CDR2 as FYEKMQ (reference sequence). The CDR3 DNA sequence: TGTGCCAGCACCGCACTAGCGAGGACCGGGGAGCTGTTTTTT. Translating gives CASTALARTGELFF.

The J gene is TRBJ2-5, the V gene TRBV7-9; 7 positions match TRBD2. Germline V gives CDR1 SEHNR, CDR2 FQNEAQ (reference sequence). This CDR3 region has 12 residues. The junction had 7 bases not matched to a gene; V was cut back by 6 bases and J by 9 bases. The CDR3 protein is CASRGGDQPQYF. CDR3 bases: TGTGCCAGCAGGGGGGGGGATCAGCCCCAGTACTTC.

The table lists this clonotype with many counts. This chain joins TRBV7-2 and TRBJ1-6, with D tentatively TRBD1 (6 bases). The germline V gene has CDR1 SGHTA and CDR2 FQGNSA. V was cut by 3 bases and J by 7 bases, with 13 bases left in between. CDR3 length equals 15 residues. DNA for the CDR3: TGTGCCAGCAGCTTTGCGGGGGCTCTGAATTCACCCCTCCACTTT. Translated, it gives CASSFAGALNSPLHF.

The J gene is TRBJ1-1, the V gene TRBV29-1; D ambiguous. CDR1 and CDR2 (germline): SQVTM, ANQGSEA. V lost 1 base, J lost 3 bases, and 39 bases lay in between. The CDR3 has 23 amino acids. The CDR3: CSVEGGTVYCSPVPESPYTEAFF. Written as DNA, the CDR3 is TGCAGCGTTGAAGGGGGAACAGTGTACTGCTCCCCCGTTCCGGAGAGTCCCTACACTGAAGCTTTCTTT.

This sequence joins TRBV7-8 and TRBJ1-2; D unresolved. The CDR3 has 18 residues. Trimming pared 1 base from V and 7 bases from J, leaving 25 bases between. In germline, CDR1 is SGHVS, CDR2 FQNEAQ. CDR3: CASSLGLEKGLSFRGYTF. As DNA, the CDR3 is TGTGCCAGCAGCTTAGGGCTTGAGAAGGGTCTTTCGTTTCGTGGCTACACCTTC.

This clonotype was counted many times. The CDR3 DNA sequence: TGTGCCAGTAGTACACTCGCGACAGGGGACTTCAGTCAGCCCCAGCATTTT. Translating it yields CASSTLATGDFSQPQHF. The chain employs TRBV19 and TRBJ1-5; TRBD1 agrees at 8 bases. The CDR3 is 17 residues long. The ends lost 4 bases at V and 6 bases at J; junction bases unmatched: 14. Per germline, CDR1 LNHDA and CDR2 SQIVND (reference sequence).

This sequence joins TRBV7-9 and TRBJ2-7; D ambiguous. CDR1 and CDR2 (germline): SEHNR, FQNEAQ (reference sequence). The ends were cut back, 8 bases at V and 2 bases at J, with 16 bases in the middle. The CDR3 covers 14 residues. The CDR3, as DNA: TGTGCCAGCCGTCCTGGACGGAATGCCTACGAGCAGTACTTC. Its translation is CASRPGRNAYEQYF. The whole variable domain, filled in from reference TRBV7-9 and TRBJ2-7, reads DTGVSQNPRHKITKRGQNVTFRCDPISEHNRLYWYRQTLGQGPEFLTYFQNEAQLEKSRLLSDRFSAERPKGSFSTLEIQRTEQGDSAMYLCASRPGRNAYEQYFGPGTRLTVT.

The chain has TRBV5-1 and TRBJ2-5; perhaps TRBD2 as D (5 bases). The CDR3 consists of 16 residues. The V end was cut by 4 bases, the J end by 4 bases, with 20 bases between. The V gene's germline CDR1 is SGHRS and CDR2 YFSETQ. The CDR3 loop reads CASSPQTEGAGETQYF. The DNA of the CDR3 is TGCGCCAGCAGCCCCCAGACCGAGGGCGCCGGAGAGACCCAGTACTTC.

V gene TRBV5-1 combines with J gene TRBJ1-1, with D maybe TRBD1 (6 bases). CDR3 length equals 14 residues. Germline CDR1 is SGHRS and CDR2 is YFSETQ. Trimming pared 5 bases from V and 2 bases from J, leaving 13 bases between. CDR3: CASRSGTPNTEAFF. CDR3 nucleotide sequence: TGCGCCAGCAGATCCGGGACACCTAACACTGAAGCTTTCTTT.

There are many counts of this clonotype. This sequence joins TRBV5-1 and TRBJ2-7; D is possibly TRBD1 (6 bases). V gave up 4 bases and J gave up 2 bases, with 16 bases separating them. CDR3 length equals 15 residues. From germline, CDR1 is SGHRS and CDR2 YFSETQ. The CDR3 sequence: CASSGGPGQTYEQYF. The CDR3 region has the DNA TGCGCCAGCAGCGGTGGACCGGGACAAACCTACGAGCAGTACTTC. The full variable domain, with the rest looked up from reference TRBV5-1 and TRBJ2-7, is KAGVTQTPRYLIKTRGQQVTLSCSPISGHRSVSWYQQTPGQGLQFLFEYFSETQRNKGNFPGRFSGRQFSNSRSEMNVSTLELGDSALYLCASSGGPGQTYEQYFGPGTRLTVT.

This clonotype has more than one count but fewer than ten. The chain employs TRBV7-9 and TRBJ2-6; 7 nucleotides line up with TRBD1. From germline, CDR1 is SEHNR and CDR2 FQNEAQ (reference sequence). The CDR3 loop spans 17 amino acids. The V gene end was trimmed by 5 bases and the J gene end by 0 bases; junction bases not matched to a gene: 7. In DNA form, the CDR3 reads TGTGCCAGCAGCCCAGGGACAGCCAGCTCTGGGGCCAACGTCCTGACTTTC. It yields the protein CASSPGTASSGANVLTF. Full variable domain (missing parts from reference TRBV7-9 and TRBJ2-6): DTGVSQNPRHKITKRGQNVTFRCDPISEHNRLYWYRQTLGQGPEFLTYFQNEAQLEKSRLLSDRFSAERPKGSFSTLEIQRTEQGDSAMYLCASSPGTASSGANVLTFGAGSRLTVL.

This clonotype showed up just once. The chain recombines TRBV10-1 with TRBJ2-7, with D perhaps being TRBD1 or TRBD2 (6 bases each). The ends were cut back, 4 bases at V and 3 bases at J, with 13 bases in the middle. The CDR3 sequence is 14 residues long. Germline V CDR1 and CDR2: WNHNN, SYGVQD (reference sequence). DNA of the CDR3: TGCGCCAGCAGTGTAGGGGGGCACATCTACGAGCAGTACTTC. The encoded protein is CASSVGGHIYEQYF.

In this sample, this clonotype turned up many times. This chain connects TRBV6-1 to TRBJ1-2; D unclear. V was trimmed by 4 bases and J by 0 bases, leaving 6 bases between them. CDR3 size: 13 residues. The germline V gene has CDR1 MNHNS and CDR2 SASEGT. CDR3 bases: TGTGCCAGCAGTGTGACAACTAACTATGGCTACACCTTC. This codes for CASSVTTNYGYTF.

This clonotype was counted at least ten times. J is TRBJ2-5 and V is TRBV10-3, with no clear D. This CDR3 is 10 amino acids long. The V end was cut by 10 bases, the J end by 4 bases, with 7 bases between. The germline CDR1 and CDR2 sequences are ENHRY and SYGVKD. CDR3 loop: CATGGETQYF. The CDR3 bases are TGTGCCACGGGCGGAGAGACCCAGTACTTC.

The chain joins TRBV28 to TRBJ2-7; perhaps TRBD2 as D (5 bases). Germline V gene lookup returns CDR1 MDHEN and CDR2 SYDVKM. CDR3 size: 14 residues. Trimming stripped 8 bases from V and 6 bases from J, with 20 bases between. The chain's CDR3 is CASQFWVSGSEQYF. The CDR3, as DNA: TGTGCCAGCCAGTTTTGGGTTTCGGGGAGCGAGCAGTACTTC.

This clonotype was seen repeatedly, ten times or more. This chain connects TRBV4-3 to TRBJ1-1; 7 bases align to TRBD1. This CDR3 spans 14 amino acids. Germline CDR1 and CDR2: LGHNA and YSLEER. The junction had 2 bases not matched to a gene; V was cut back by 0 bases and J by 4 bases. The CDR3 is CASSQETGITEAFF. CDR3 sequence (DNA): TGCGCCAGCAGCCAAGAGACAGGGATCACTGAAGCTTTCTTT.

V and J are TRBV6-5 and TRBJ1-4; D is uncertain. The CDR3 covers 15 residues. The V end was cut by 2 bases, the J end by 0 bases, with 7 bases between. Germline loops: CDR1 MNHEY, CDR2 SVGAGI. The CDR3 DNA reads as TGTGCCAGCAGTTACGGAGGTGCAACTAATGAAAAACTGTTTTTT. It encodes CASSYGGATNEKLFF.

This chain uses TRBV7-9 with TRBJ1-1; D gene uncertain. Germline V gene data show CDR1 as SEHNR and CDR2 as FQNEAQ (reference sequence). V dropped 0 bases and J dropped 5 bases, with 4 bases sitting between them. This CDR3 comprises 12 residues. In DNA form, the CDR3 reads TGTGCCAGCAGCTTAGCGGTAACTGAAGCTTTCTTT. Translating it yields CASSLAVTEAFF.